The sequence of this TCR beta chain was determined in a study of T cell responses to AZD1222 COVID-19 vaccine. Study context: Combined were second doses at about 4 or about 12 weeks. Study conclusions and caveats: Among vaccine-associated CD4 TCRs, coverage spanned spike, with dominance at 160-218 and 743-854. White British ancestry dominated among donors, who included more females, and clonal diversity was possibly underestimated. Baseline seropositivity characterized only 5 to 7 AZD1222 recipients.

TCRdb's copy holds only in-frame clones and misses some; the assay was immunoSEQ multiplex PCR. The sample has 100,000 to 110,000 clones, about nine tenths seen once. A remark on this clone: Antigen: not known.

The source is an adult in good health. The specimen was peripheral blood, collected on day 0 of AZD1222 vaccination.

CDR3 nucleotide sequence: TGTGCCATCAGTGCGGAGTTAGGGGATACGCAGTATTTT. This sequence encodes CAISAELGDTQYF. The rearrangement joins TRBV10-3 to TRBJ2-3; D is undetermined. The CDR3 contains 13 residues. Germline-derived CDR1 and CDR2 are ENHRY and SYGVKD. Trimming took 4 bases from V and 6 from J, leaving 11 bases between them.